The present T cell receptor beta chain was sequenced within a study of blood T cell repertoires in COVID-19. Overall study: The United States, Italy and Spain were the sources of the acute and convalescent COVID-19 samples.

Individuals drawn from about two dozen US areas were roughly 18 to 95 years old. Produced via immunoSEQ multiplex PCR; TCRdb's table is partial and in-frame only. In the table there are 200,000 to 250,000 clones, over 75% of which are singletons. V was trimmed by 4 bases and J by 9 bases, leaving 15 bases between them. CDR3 length equals 13 residues. Germline CDR1 SGHTA, CDR2 FQGNSA. This clone was seen only once. The sequence derives from a woman between 25 and 40 years old who had been exposed to COVID-19. The sequenced sample was PBMCs or T cells enriched from blood (not recorded which). The V call is TRBV7-2, the J call TRBJ1-2; D gene uncertain. CDR3 residues: CASSSEVGRRYTF. The CDR3 DNA reads as TGTGCCAGCAGCTCCGAGGTAGGGAGACGCTACACCTTC.